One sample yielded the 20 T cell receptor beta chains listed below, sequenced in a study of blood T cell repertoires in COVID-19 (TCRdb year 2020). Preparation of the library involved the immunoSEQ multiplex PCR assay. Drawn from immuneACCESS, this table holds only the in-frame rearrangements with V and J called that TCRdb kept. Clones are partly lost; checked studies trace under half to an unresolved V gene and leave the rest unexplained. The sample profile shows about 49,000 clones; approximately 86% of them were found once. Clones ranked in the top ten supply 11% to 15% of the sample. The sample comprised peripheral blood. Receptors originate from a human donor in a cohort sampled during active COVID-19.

The CDR3 coding sequence is TGTGCCAGTAGGAGGGCCGACAGGGAAGGCGATGGCTACACCTTC. The encoded protein is CASRRADREGDGYTF. J is TRBJ1-2 and V is TRBV19; 7 bases agree with TRBD1. The germline V gene encodes CDR1 LNHDA and CDR2 SQIVND (reference sequence). This CDR3 is 15 amino acids long. V lost 6 bases to trimming and J lost 6 bases; unmatched junction nucleotides: 13.

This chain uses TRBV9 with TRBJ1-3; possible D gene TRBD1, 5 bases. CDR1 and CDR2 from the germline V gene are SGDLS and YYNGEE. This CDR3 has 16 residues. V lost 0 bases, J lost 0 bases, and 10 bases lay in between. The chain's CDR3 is CASSVGTPLSGNTIYF. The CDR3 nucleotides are TGTGCCAGCAGCGTAGGGACACCACTCTCTGGAAACACCATATATTTT.

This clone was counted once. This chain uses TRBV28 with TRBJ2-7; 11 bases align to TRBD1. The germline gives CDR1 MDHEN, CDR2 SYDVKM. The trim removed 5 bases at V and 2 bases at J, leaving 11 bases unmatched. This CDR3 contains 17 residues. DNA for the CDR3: TGTGCCAGCAGTACTCCTCGGGGGACAGGGGGAACCTACGAGCAGTACTTC. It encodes CASSTPRGTGGTYEQYF.

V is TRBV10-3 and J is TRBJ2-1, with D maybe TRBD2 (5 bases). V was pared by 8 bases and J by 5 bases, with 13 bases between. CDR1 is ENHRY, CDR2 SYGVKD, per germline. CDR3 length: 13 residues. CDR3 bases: TGTGCCATCGCCCGGGATCCCGACAATGAGCAGTTCTTC. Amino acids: CAIARDPDNEQFF.

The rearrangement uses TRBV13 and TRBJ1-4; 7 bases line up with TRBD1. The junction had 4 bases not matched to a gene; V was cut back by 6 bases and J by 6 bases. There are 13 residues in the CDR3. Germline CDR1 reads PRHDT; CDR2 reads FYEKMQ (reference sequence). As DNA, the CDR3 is TGTGCCAGCAGTGTCAGGGGGGATGAAAAACTGTTTTTT. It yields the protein CASSVRGDEKLFF.

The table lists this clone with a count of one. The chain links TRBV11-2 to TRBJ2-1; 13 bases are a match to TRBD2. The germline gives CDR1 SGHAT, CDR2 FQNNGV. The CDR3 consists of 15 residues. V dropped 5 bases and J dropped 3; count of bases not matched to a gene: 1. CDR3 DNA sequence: TGTGCCAGCAGCCGGACTAGCGGGAGCTACAATGAGCAGTTCTTC. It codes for CASSRTSGSYNEQFF.

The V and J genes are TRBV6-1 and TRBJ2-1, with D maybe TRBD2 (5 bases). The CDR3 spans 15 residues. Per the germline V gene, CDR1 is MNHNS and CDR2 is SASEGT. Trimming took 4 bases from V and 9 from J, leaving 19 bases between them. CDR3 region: CASSVHFLAFGEQFF. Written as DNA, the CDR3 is TGTGCCAGCAGTGTCCACTTTCTAGCATTCGGTGAGCAGTTCTTC.

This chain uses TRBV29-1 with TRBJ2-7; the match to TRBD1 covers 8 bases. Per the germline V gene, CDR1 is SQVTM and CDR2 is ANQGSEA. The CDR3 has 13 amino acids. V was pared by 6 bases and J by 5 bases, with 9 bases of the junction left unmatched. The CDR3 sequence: CSVVGTGQHEQYF. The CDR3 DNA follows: TGCAGCGTCGTCGGGACAGGTCAACACGAGCAGTACTTC.

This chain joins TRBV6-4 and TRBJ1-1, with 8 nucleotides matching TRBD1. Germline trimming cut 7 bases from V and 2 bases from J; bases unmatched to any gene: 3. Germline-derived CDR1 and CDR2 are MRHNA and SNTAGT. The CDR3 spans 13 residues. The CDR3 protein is CASKGQGNTEAFF. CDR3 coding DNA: TGTGCCAGCAAAGGACAGGGAAACACTGAAGCTTTCTTT.

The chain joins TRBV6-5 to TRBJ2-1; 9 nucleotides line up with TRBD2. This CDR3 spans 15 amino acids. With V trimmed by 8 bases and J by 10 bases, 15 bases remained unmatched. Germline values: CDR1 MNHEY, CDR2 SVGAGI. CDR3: CASRLAGVVGGEQFF. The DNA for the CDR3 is TGTGCCAGCCGGTTAGCGGGAGTTGTCGGTGGAGAGCAGTTCTTC.

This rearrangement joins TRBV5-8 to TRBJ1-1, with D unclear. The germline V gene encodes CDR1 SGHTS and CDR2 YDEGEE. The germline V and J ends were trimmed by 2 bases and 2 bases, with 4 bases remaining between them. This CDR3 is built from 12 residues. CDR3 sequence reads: CASSFTNTEAFF. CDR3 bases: TGTGCCAGCAGCTTCACAAACACTGAAGCTTTCTTT.

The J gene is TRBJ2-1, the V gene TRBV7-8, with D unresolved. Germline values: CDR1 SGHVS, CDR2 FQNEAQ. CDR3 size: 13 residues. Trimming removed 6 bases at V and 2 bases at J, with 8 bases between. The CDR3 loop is CASSGQTYNEQFF. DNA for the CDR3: TGTGCCAGCAGTGGGCAGACCTACAATGAGCAGTTCTTC.

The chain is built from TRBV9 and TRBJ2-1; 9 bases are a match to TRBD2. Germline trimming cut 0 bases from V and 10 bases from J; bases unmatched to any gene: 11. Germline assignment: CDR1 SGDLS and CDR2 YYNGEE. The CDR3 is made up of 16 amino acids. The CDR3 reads CASSVATSGGPLEQFF. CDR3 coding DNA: TGTGCCAGCAGCGTAGCTACGAGCGGGGGGCCCCTGGAGCAGTTCTTC. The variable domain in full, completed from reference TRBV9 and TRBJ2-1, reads DSGVTQTPKHLITATGQRVTLRCSPRSGDLSVYWYQQSLDQGLQFLIQYYNGEERAKGNILERFSAQQFPDLHSELNLSSLELGDSALYFCASSVATSGGPLEQFFGPGTRLTVL.

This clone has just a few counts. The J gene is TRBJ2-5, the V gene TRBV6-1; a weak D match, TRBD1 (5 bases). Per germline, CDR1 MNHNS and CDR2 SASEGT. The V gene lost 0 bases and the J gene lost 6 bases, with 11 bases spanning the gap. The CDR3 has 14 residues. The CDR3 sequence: CASSEAPGSKTQYF. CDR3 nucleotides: TGTGCCAGCAGTGAAGCTCCAGGGTCGAAGACCCAGTACTTC.

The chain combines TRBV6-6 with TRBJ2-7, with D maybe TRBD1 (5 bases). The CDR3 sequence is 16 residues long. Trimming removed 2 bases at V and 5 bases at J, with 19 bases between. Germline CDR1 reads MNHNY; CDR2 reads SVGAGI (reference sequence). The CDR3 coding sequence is TGTGCCAGCAGTTACGGACGCTCAGGGTGGAGAAACGAGCAGTACTTC. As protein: CASSYGRSGWRNEQYF.

The CDR3 sequence: CASSQQTGFGQPQHF. The CDR3 DNA follows: TGCGCCAGCAGCCAACAAACAGGGTTTGGTCAGCCCCAGCATTTT. The chain has TRBV4-1 and TRBJ1-5; D perhaps matches TRBD1 (6 bases). Trimming pared 2 bases from V and 6 bases from J, leaving 14 bases between. Germline-derived CDR1 and CDR2 are MGHRA and YSYEKL. The CDR3 loop spans 15 amino acids.

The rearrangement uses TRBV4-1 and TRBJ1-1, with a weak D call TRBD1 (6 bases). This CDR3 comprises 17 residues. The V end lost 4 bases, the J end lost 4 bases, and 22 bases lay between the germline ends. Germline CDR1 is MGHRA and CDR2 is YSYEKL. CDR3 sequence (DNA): TGCGCCAGCAGCCTAGCGTGGGGGAAGTCAGGGGCCACTGAAGCTTTCTTT. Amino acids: CASSLAWGKSGATEAFF.

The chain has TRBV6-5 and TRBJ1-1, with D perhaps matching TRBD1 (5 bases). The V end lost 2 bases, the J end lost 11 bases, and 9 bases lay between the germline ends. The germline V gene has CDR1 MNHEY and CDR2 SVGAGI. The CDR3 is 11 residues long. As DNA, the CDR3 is TGTGCCAGCAGTTACCGGGGGAGGGCTTTCTTT. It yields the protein CASSYRGRAFF.

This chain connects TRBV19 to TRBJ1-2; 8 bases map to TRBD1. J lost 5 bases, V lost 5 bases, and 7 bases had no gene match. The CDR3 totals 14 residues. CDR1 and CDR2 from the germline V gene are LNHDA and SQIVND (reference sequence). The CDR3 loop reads CASSRGQGWYGYTF. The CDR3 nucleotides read TGTGCCAGTAGTCGAGGACAGGGATGGTATGGCTACACCTTC.

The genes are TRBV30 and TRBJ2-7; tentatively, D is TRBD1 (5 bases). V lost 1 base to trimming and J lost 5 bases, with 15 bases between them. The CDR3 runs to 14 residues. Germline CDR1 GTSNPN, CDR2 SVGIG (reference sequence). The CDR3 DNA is TGTGCCTGGAGTGACCTAGGCAGGGCGGACGAGCAGTACTTC. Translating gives CAWSDLGRADEQYF.